This T cell receptor beta chain was obtained from a study of T cells after yellow fever vaccination. Across the whole study: Fractions of limited cellularity were prepared by means of SMART-Seq v4 Ultra Low Input.

Using its own MiXCR run on the 5' RACE reads, TCRdb lists one record per CDR3 protein. The sample records 250,000 to 300,000 distinct CDR3 sequences, about 5.2% being singletons. The germline V gene has CDR1 SGHRS and CDR2 YFSETQ. The length of the CDR3 is 13 residues. V was cut by 0 bases and J by 2 bases, with 4 bases left in between. The chain uses TRBV5-1 and TRBJ2-3; D gene unclear. The sample consisted of CD4+ T cells sorted from PBMCs, taken on the day of the yellow fever booster vaccination. The clonotype was recovered from a young man who received the YFV17D yellow fever vaccine. CDR3 bases: TGCGCCAGCAGCTTGGAGATCACAGATACGCAGTATTTT. This encodes CASSLEITDTQYF. The entire variable domain, with the rest obtained from reference TRBV5-1 and TRBJ2-3, is as follows: KAGVTQTPRYLIKTRGQQVTLSCSPISGHRSVSWYQQTPGQGLQFLFEYFSETQRNKGNFPGRFSGRQFSNSRSEMNVSTLELGDSALYLCASSLEITDTQYFGPGTRLTVL.